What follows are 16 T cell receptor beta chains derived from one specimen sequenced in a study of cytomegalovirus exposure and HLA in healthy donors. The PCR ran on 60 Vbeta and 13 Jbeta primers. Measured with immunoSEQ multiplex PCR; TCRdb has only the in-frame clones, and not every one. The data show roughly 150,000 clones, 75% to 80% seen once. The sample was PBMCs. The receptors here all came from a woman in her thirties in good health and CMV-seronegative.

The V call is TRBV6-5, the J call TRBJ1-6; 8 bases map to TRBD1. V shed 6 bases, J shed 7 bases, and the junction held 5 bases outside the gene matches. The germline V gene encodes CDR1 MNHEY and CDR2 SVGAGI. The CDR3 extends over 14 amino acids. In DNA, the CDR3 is TGTGCCAGCAGCCTCCGGACAGGGAATTCACCCCTCCACTTT. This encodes CASSLRTGNSPLHF.

In DNA, the CDR3 is TGTGCCAGCAGGCTATTGGCAACTAATGAAAAACTGTTTTTT. This sequence encodes CASRLLATNEKLFF. This sequence joins TRBV7-9 and TRBJ1-4, with D uncertain. CDR3 length: 14 residues. Germline V gene data show CDR1 as SEHNR and CDR2 as FQNEAQ (reference sequence). V lost 6 bases, J lost 0 bases, and 8 bases lay in between.

The CDR3: CASNTGGDYGYTF. The CDR3 DNA follows: TGTGCCAGCAATACAGGGGGTGACTATGGCTACACCTTC. This chain connects TRBV28 to TRBJ1-2; TRBD1 matches at 8 bases. The J segment lost 3 bases and the V segment lost 7 bases, leaving 4 bases of the junction unmatched. The CDR3 spans 13 residues. Germline-derived CDR1 and CDR2 are MDHEN and SYDVKM.

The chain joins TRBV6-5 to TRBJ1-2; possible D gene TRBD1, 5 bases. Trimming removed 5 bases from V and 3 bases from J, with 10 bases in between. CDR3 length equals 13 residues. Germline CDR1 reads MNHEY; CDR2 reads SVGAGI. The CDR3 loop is CASSRGGDYGYTF. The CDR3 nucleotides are TGTGCCAGCAGTCGGGGGGGAGACTATGGCTACACCTTC.

In DNA, the CDR3 is TGTGCCAGCAGCTTGTCCAGCTACAATGAGCAGTTCTTC. It encodes CASSLSSYNEQFF. The V and J genes are TRBV7-9 and TRBJ2-1; no reliable D call. V lost 3 bases to trimming and J lost 3 bases, with 6 bases between them. There are 13 residues in the CDR3. Germline CDR1 and CDR2: SEHNR and FQNEAQ (reference sequence). Together with reference TRBV7-9 and TRBJ2-1, the CDR3 gives the full variable domain: DTGVSQNPRHKITKRGQNVTFRCDPISEHNRLYWYRQTLGQGPEFLTYFQNEAQLEKSRLLSDRFSAERPKGSFSTLEIQRTEQGDSAMYLCASSLSSYNEQFFGPGTRLTVL.

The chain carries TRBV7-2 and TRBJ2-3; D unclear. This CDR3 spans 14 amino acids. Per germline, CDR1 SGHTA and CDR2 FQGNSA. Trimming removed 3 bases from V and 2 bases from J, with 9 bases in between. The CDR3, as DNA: TGTGCCAGCAGCTTTTATCAGGACACAGATACGCAGTATTTT. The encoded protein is CASSFYQDTDTQYF.

CDR3 sequence (DNA): TGTGCCAGCAGTGCCCCAACATCAATGAACACTGAAGCTTTCTTT. Amino acids: CASSAPTSMNTEAFF. The chain carries TRBV25-1 and TRBJ1-1; D ambiguous. The germline V and J ends were trimmed by 4 bases and 0 bases, with 12 bases remaining between them. Germline V gene data show CDR1 as MGHDK and CDR2 as SYGVNS. The CDR3 totals 15 residues.

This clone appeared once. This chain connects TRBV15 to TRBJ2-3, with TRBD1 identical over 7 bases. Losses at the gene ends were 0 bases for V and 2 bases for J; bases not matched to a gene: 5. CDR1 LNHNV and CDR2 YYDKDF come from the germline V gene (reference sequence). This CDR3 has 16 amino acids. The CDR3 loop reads CATSRDWDRNTDTQYF. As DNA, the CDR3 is TGTGCCACCAGCAGAGATTGGGACAGAAACACAGATACGCAGTATTTT.

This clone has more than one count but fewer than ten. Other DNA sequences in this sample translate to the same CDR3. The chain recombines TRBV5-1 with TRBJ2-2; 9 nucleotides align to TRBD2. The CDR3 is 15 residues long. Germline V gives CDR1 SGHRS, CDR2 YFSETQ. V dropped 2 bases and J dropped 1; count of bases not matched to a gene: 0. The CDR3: CASSLAGGNTGELFF. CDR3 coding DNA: TGCGCCAGCAGCTTAGCGGGGGGGAACACCGGGGAGCTGTTTTTT.

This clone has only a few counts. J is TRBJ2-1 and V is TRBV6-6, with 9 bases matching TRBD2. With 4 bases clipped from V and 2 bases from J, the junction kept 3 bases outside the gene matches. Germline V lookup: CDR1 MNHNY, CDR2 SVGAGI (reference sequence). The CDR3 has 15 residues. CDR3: CASSSQRGAYNEQFF. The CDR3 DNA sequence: TGTGCCAGCAGTTCGCAGCGGGGGGCCTACAATGAGCAGTTCTTC.

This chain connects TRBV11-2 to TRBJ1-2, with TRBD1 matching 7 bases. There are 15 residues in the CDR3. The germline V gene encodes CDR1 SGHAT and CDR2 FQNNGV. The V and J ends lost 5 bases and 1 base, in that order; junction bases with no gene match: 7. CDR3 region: CASSLRDRSNYGYTF. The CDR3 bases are TGTGCCAGCAGCCTCCGGGACAGAAGTAACTATGGCTACACCTTC.

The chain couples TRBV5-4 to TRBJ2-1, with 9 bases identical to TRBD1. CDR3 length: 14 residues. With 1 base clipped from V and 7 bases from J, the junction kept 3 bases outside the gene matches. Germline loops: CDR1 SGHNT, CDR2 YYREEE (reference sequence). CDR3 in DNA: TGTGCCAGCAGCTTGACAGGGGGCTGGAATGAGCAGTTCTTC. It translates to CASSLTGGWNEQFF.

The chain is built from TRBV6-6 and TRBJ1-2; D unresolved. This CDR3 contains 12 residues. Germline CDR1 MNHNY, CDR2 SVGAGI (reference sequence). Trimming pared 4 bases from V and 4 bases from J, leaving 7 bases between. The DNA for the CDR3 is TGTGCCAGCAGTTGGGAGTCCTATGGCTACACCTTC. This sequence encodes CASSWESYGYTF.

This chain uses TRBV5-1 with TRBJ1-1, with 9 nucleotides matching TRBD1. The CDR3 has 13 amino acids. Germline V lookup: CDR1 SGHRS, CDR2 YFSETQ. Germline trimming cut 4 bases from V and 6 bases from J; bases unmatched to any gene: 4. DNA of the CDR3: TGCGCCAGCAGCCCGGGACAGGGAGCTGAAGCTTTCTTT. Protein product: CASSPGQGAEAFF.

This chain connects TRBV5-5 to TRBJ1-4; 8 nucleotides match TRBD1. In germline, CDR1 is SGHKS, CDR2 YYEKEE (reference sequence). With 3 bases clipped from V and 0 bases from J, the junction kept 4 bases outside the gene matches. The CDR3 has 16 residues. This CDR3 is CASSYLQGATNEKLFF. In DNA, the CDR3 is TGTGCCAGCAGCTACTTACAGGGGGCAACTAATGAAAAACTGTTTTTT.

The CDR3 spells CAWSSLSGSGLRGNTIYF. The DNA of the CDR3 is TGTGCCTGGAGTTCTCTTTCCGGGTCGGGTTTAAGGGGAAACACCATATATTTT. This sequence joins TRBV30 and TRBJ1-3; D unclear. CDR1 is GTSNPN, CDR2 SVGIG, per germline (reference sequence). The CDR3 totals 18 residues. Trimming cost V 2 bases and J 4 bases, with 24 bases left between them.